The 27 T cell receptor beta chains given below trace back to one sample, sequenced in a study of shared clonotypes between healthy human individuals. The data were produced by immunoSEQ multiplex PCR, yet TCRdb's version contains in-frame clones alone and is incomplete. The repertoire holds around 2.3 million clones, with nearly 97% as singletons. Sequencing input: naive CD4+ T cells sorted from blood. Subset reported: CD45RA+ positively selected. The source is a man younger than 30 in good health.

Written as DNA, the CDR3 is TGTGCCAGCGATGACAGGGGCACCTACAATGAGCAGTTCTTC. It translates to CASDDRGTYNEQFF. The rearrangement uses TRBV19 and TRBJ2-1; 8 nucleotides match TRBD1. The CDR3 extends over 14 amino acids. Germline V CDR1 and CDR2: LNHDA, SQIVND (reference sequence). The V gene end was trimmed by 9 bases and the J gene end by 2 bases; junction bases not matched to a gene: 6.

The chain uses TRBV5-1 and TRBJ2-5, with a possible D match to TRBD1 (6 bases). This CDR3 spans 14 amino acids. V lost 4 bases, J lost 0 bases, and 10 bases lay in between. Germline CDR1 is SGHRS and CDR2 is YFSETQ. CDR3 coding DNA: TGCGCCAGCAGCCGGACAGCCTACCAAGAGACCCAGTACTTC. Protein sequence: CASSRTAYQETQYF.

V and J are TRBV27 and TRBJ1-3; tentatively, D is TRBD1 (5 bases). This CDR3 contains 14 residues. The germline V and J ends were trimmed by 7 bases and 4 bases, with 14 bases remaining between them. The germline gives CDR1 MNHEY, CDR2 SMNVEV (reference sequence). The CDR3 region has the DNA TGTGCCAGCAAGGAGGGGTTATCAGGAAACACCATATATTTT. It is translated as CASKEGLSGNTIYF.

This clone has just one count. The chain joins TRBV5-1 to TRBJ2-1, with 12 bases that match TRBD2. In germline, CDR1 is SGHRS, CDR2 YFSETQ. V lost 4 bases to trimming and J lost 9 bases; unmatched junction nucleotides: 8. The CDR3 runs 15 residues. The chain's CDR3 is CASSISSGRAGEQFF. The CDR3 bases are TGCGCCAGCAGCATCTCTAGCGGGAGGGCCGGTGAGCAGTTCTTC.

This chain connects TRBV4-3 to TRBJ2-7; no clear D. Germline V gene data show CDR1 as LGHNA and CDR2 as YSLEER. V was cut by 0 bases and J by 6 bases, with 18 bases left in between. This CDR3 is 16 amino acids long. CDR3 nucleotides: TGCGCCAGCAGCCAAGACGTGTTCAGAAGCTTCCTCGAGCAGTACTTC. It is translated as CASSQDVFRSFLEQYF.

The rearrangement links TRBV15 to TRBJ1-4, with D unclear. V was shortened by 2 bases and J by 0 bases, with 19 bases between the two germline ends. This CDR3 has 19 residues. CDR1 and CDR2 from the germline V gene are LNHNV and YYDKDF (reference sequence). CDR3 nucleotide sequence: TGTGCCACCAGCAGAAACACACCTAGGAGCTTAGCAACTAATGAAAAACTGTTTTTT. This codes for CATSRNTPRSLATNEKLFF.

As to this clone: Other DNA variants within this sample encode the same CDR3. The rearrangement uses TRBV6-5 and TRBJ1-6, with D perhaps matching TRBD1 (5 bases). The V end lost 0 bases, the J end lost 7 bases, and 10 bases lay between the germline ends. CDR3 length: 15 amino acids. Germline values: CDR1 MNHEY, CDR2 SVGAGI. CDR3 nucleotide sequence: TGTGCCAGCAGTTACTCCGGGACGGTAAATTCACCCCTCCACTTT. It is translated as CASSYSGTVNSPLHF.

This CDR3 is CASSHDPTAPNEQFF. The CDR3 DNA follows: TGTGCCAGCAGTCACGACCCCACCGCCCCTAATGAGCAGTTCTTC. This chain links TRBV27 with TRBJ2-1; D ambiguous. Germline loops: CDR1 MNHEY, CDR2 SMNVEV (reference sequence). Trimming cost V 5 bases and J 7 bases, with 18 bases left between them. The CDR3 is 15 residues long.

The rearrangement joins TRBV19 to TRBJ1-1; perhaps TRBD1 as D (5 bases). V lost 8 bases and J 8 bases, leaving 9 bases between the germline ends. Looked up from germline, CDR1 is LNHDA and CDR2 is SQIVND (reference sequence). The length of the CDR3 is 10 residues. The DNA for the CDR3 is TGTGCCAGTGGACACCGAGAAGCTTTCTTT. It translates to CASGHREAFF.

The table lists this clone with a count of one. The chain joins TRBV7-9 to TRBJ2-6; 8 bases fit TRBD2. This CDR3 region has 19 residues. V dropped 3 bases and J dropped 3; count of bases not matched to a gene: 13. Germline CDR1 reads SEHNR; CDR2 reads FQNEAQ (reference sequence). The CDR3 sequence: CASSFRTSSQWGGANVLTF. The CDR3 DNA sequence: TGTGCCAGCAGCTTTAGGACTAGCTCCCAGTGGGGTGGGGCCAACGTCCTGACTTTC. The whole variable domain, filled in from reference TRBV7-9 and TRBJ2-6, reads DTGVSQNPRHKITKRGQNVTFRCDPISEHNRLYWYRQTLGQGPEFLTYFQNEAQLEKSRLLSDRFSAERPKGSFSTLEIQRTEQGDSAMYLCASSFRTSSQWGGANVLTFGAGSRLTVL.

CDR3 residues: CASSGRATMEQYF. CDR3 DNA: TGTGCCAGCAGTGGCAGGGCTACGATGGAGCAGTACTTC. The chain uses TRBV6-5 and TRBJ2-7; possible D gene TRBD1, 5 bases. V gave up 5 bases and J gave up 7 bases, with 15 bases separating them. In germline, CDR1 is MNHEY, CDR2 SVGAGI. The CDR3 is 13 amino acids.

This chain links TRBV28 with TRBJ2-1; a possible D gene is TRBD2 (6 bases). V was cut by 5 bases and J by 10 bases, with 18 bases left in between. The germline V gene has CDR1 MDHEN and CDR2 SYDVKM. This CDR3 has 14 residues. The chain's CDR3 is CASSATKSGLEQFF. The CDR3 nucleotides are TGTGCCAGCAGTGCTACAAAAAGCGGGCTAGAGCAGTTCTTC.

The genes are TRBV5-6 and TRBJ2-5, with 13 bases matching TRBD2. The CDR3 loop spans 16 amino acids. The germline CDR1 and CDR2 sequences are SGHDT and YYEEEE. The trim removed 3 bases at V and 1 base at J, leaving 3 bases unmatched. The CDR3 nucleotides read TGTGCCAGCAGCTACAGGACTAGCGGGGGCCAAGAGACCCAGTACTTC. This translates into CASSYRTSGGQETQYF. Based on the CDR3 plus reference TRBV5-6 and TRBJ2-5, the full variable domain is DAGVTQSPTHLIKTRGQQVTLRCSPKSGHDTVSWYQQALGQGPQFIFQYYEEEERQRGNFPDRFSGHQFPNYSSELNVNALLLGDSALYLCASSYRTSGGQETQYFGPGTRLLVL.

The V call is TRBV5-6, the J call TRBJ1-1; 7 bases are a match to TRBD1. In germline, CDR1 is SGHDT, CDR2 YYEEEE. The trim removed 3 bases at V and 4 bases at J, leaving 9 bases unmatched. The CDR3 loop spans 15 amino acids. The CDR3 DNA is TGTGCCAGCAGCTGGGGGGTGACAGGGACCACTGAAGCTTTCTTT. Translation gives CASSWGVTGTTEAFF.

V is TRBV7-8 and J is TRBJ2-5; 13 bases are shared with TRBD2. This CDR3 has 16 amino acids. V lost 2 bases to trimming and J lost 5 bases; unmatched junction nucleotides: 5. Germline V gene data show CDR1 as SGHVS and CDR2 as FQNEAQ. CDR3 DNA: TGTGCCAGCAGCTTATACGGACTAGCGGGAGTGGAGACCCAGTACTTC. Its protein is CASSLYGLAGVETQYF.

Turning to this clone: The sample contains more than one DNA sequence encoding this CDR3. The chain joins TRBV5-4 to TRBJ2-5, with TRBD1 matching 10 bases. The V gene's germline CDR1 is SGHNT and CDR2 YYREEE (reference sequence). This CDR3 is built from 14 residues. Trimming removed 0 bases from V and 5 bases from J; junction bases left unmatched: 1. Here the CDR3 reads CASSLGQGAETQYF. In DNA, the CDR3 is TGTGCCAGCAGCTTGGGACAGGGGGCGGAGACCCAGTACTTC. The full variable domain, its missing parts supplied by reference TRBV5-4 and TRBJ2-5, is ETGVTQSPTHLIKTRGQQVTLRCSSQSGHNTVSWYQQALGQGPQFIFQYYREEENGRGNFPPRFSGLQFPNYSSELNVNALELDDSALYLCASSLGQGAETQYFGPGTRLLVL.

The sample holds one count of this clone. CDR3 bases: TGCGCCAGCAGCTGGGGGACAGGAACCGGGGAGCTGTTTTTT. It is translated as CASSWGTGTGELFF. The V call is TRBV5-1, the J call TRBJ2-2; 8 nucleotides line up with TRBD1. CDR1 and CDR2 (germline): SGHRS, YFSETQ. The V gene end was trimmed by 3 bases and the J gene end by 5 bases; junction bases not matched to a gene: 3. The CDR3 extends over 14 amino acids.

This chain links TRBV18 with TRBJ1-2; 8 bases are shared with TRBD1. The CDR3 has 16 amino acids. Trimming at V came to 1 base and at J to 7 bases, leaving 11 bases not matched to a gene. The germline gives CDR1 KGHSH, CDR2 LQKENI. The CDR3 loop reads CASSPQSGQVPLGYTF. DNA of the CDR3: TGTGCCAGCTCACCACAATCGGGACAGGTCCCTCTTGGCTACACCTTC. Full variable domain (remainder filled in from reference TRBV18 and TRBJ1-2): NAGVMQNPRHLVRRRGQEARLRCSPMKGHSHVYWYRQLPEEGLKFMVYLQKENIIDESGMPKERFSAEFPKEGPSILRIQQVVRGDSAAYFCASSPQSGQVPLGYTFGSGTRLTVV.

On this clone itself: Additional DNA sequences in this sample encode the identical CDR3. This sequence joins TRBV4-3 and TRBJ2-7; D is unresolved. The V gene lost 0 bases and the J gene lost 1 base, with 7 bases spanning the gap. Germline values: CDR1 LGHNA, CDR2 YSLEER. CDR3 length: 14 amino acids. The CDR3 nucleotides read TGCGCCAGCAGCCAAGAGGTGGGGTCCTACGAGCAGTACTTC. This gives the protein CASSQEVGSYEQYF.

The chain carries TRBV18 and TRBJ1-4; D perhaps matches TRBD1 (5 bases). The CDR3 has 15 residues. From germline, CDR1 is KGHSH and CDR2 LQKENI. Trimming pared 3 bases from V and 2 bases from J, leaving 10 bases between. The CDR3 DNA is TGTGCCAGCTCACCGGGGGTTCAGACTAATGAAAAACTGTTTTTT. It yields the protein CASSPGVQTNEKLFF. The complete variable domain, with remaining parts taken from reference TRBV18 and TRBJ1-4, reads NAGVMQNPRHLVRRRGQEARLRCSPMKGHSHVYWYRQLPEEGLKFMVYLQKENIIDESGMPKERFSAEFPKEGPSILRIQQVVRGDSAAYFCASSPGVQTNEKLFFGSGTQLSVL.

The chain has TRBV5-1 and TRBJ1-6; D not resolved. Trimming pared 3 bases from V and 0 bases from J, leaving 10 bases between. Germline V gene sequence: CDR1 SGHRS, CDR2 YFSETQ. CDR3 size: 16 residues. Here the CDR3 DNA reads TGCGCCAGCAGCTCAACTTCGAACTCCTATAATTCACCCCTCCACTTT. It codes for CASSSTSNSYNSPLHF.

The V call is TRBV2, the J call TRBJ2-2; D is unclear. The length of the CDR3 is 14 residues. Per the germline V gene, CDR1 is SNHLY and CDR2 is FYNNEI. With 2 bases removed from V and 6 bases from J, the gap between germline ends came to 10 bases. For the CDR3, the DNA is TGTGCCAGCAGTGAAATGAGCAGGTCCGGGGAGCTGTTTTTT. It translates to CASSEMSRSGELFF.

The genes are TRBV9 and TRBJ2-3; 7 bases agree with TRBD2. V lost 4 bases to trimming and J lost 1 base; unmatched junction nucleotides: 12. Germline CDR1 SGDLS, CDR2 YYNGEE. The CDR3 is made up of 17 amino acids. The CDR3 region is CASSTPSGPGGTDTQYF. As DNA, the CDR3 is TGTGCCAGCAGCACTCCTAGCGGCCCCGGGGGCACAGATACGCAGTATTTT.

This rearrangement joins TRBV28 to TRBJ2-7, with TRBD1 matching over 8 bases. The junction had 4 bases not matched to a gene; V was cut back by 7 bases and J by 5 bases. There are 12 residues in the CDR3. Germline CDR1 MDHEN, CDR2 SYDVKM. CDR3 loop: CASTDRENEQYF. The CDR3 DNA follows: TGTGCCAGCACGGACAGGGAAAACGAGCAGTACTTC.

The chain is built from TRBV2 and TRBJ2-5; D is unclear. Trimming removed 5 bases at V and 6 bases at J, with 7 bases between. CDR1 and CDR2 (germline): SNHLY, FYNNEI. This CDR3 comprises 11 residues. The CDR3 nucleotides read TGTGCCAGCAGTTACGTTCAGACCCAGTACTTC. Translated, it gives CASSYVQTQYF.

This chain connects TRBV9 to TRBJ2-1, with 7 bases aligning to TRBD1. The CDR3 is 17 residues long. The V segment lost 4 bases and the J segment 0 bases; nucleotides outside the gene matches: 10. Looked up from germline, CDR1 is SGDLS and CDR2 is YYNGEE. The CDR3 region is CASSSQTGFFSYNEQFF. In DNA, the CDR3 is TGTGCCAGCAGCTCACAGACAGGGTTCTTCTCCTACAATGAGCAGTTCTTC.

This chain uses TRBV5-1 with TRBJ1-4; D is unresolved. The CDR3 consists of 11 residues. The V gene's germline CDR1 is SGHRS and CDR2 YFSETQ. The V end lost 0 bases, the J end lost 8 bases, and 2 bases lay between the germline ends. The CDR3 bases are TGCGCCAGCAGCTTGGAGGAAAAACTGTTTTTT. Translation: CASSLEEKLFF.